This passage covers 27 T cell receptor beta chains from one sample sequenced in a study of T cells in Graves' hyperthyroidism and ophthalmopathy (dated by TCRdb to the late 2010s). The method was multiplex PCR. The reads were generated on an Illumina HiSeq 2000. The TCR beta CDR3 regions were amplified from the RNA transcripts. A first-round RT-PCR of the TCR CDR3 used the HTBI primer set with the Qiagen OneStep RT-PCR kit. Clones were called with MiXCR by TCRdb after fastp trimmed the public reads at Q25, and only in-frame beta chains were retained. Rows with one shared CDR3 protein collapse into an entry with the most common genes and DNA. This sample lists some 690,000 distinct CDR3 sequences; roughly 17% were detected once. Roughly a sixth of the sample goes to the ten largest clones. The sequencing input was blood. These receptors originate from a man aged 45-60 years with Graves' hyperthyroidism.

The chain carries TRBV6-2 or TRBV6-3 and TRBJ1-5; no definite D call. The germline V and J ends were trimmed by 2 bases and 5 bases, with 7 bases remaining between them. The CDR3 contains 13 residues. The germline V gene has CDR1 MNHEY and CDR2 SVGEGT. CDR3 protein: CASSYPGHQPQHF. DNA for the CDR3: TGTGCCAGCAGTTACCCGGGTCATCAGCCCCAGCATTTT.

This clonotype was counted at least ten times. This chain connects TRBV2 to TRBJ2-7, with 9 bases that match TRBD2. CDR3 length: 15 amino acids. CDR1 SNHLY and CDR2 FYNNEI come from the germline V gene. Losses at the gene ends were 1 base for V and 4 bases for J; bases not matched to a gene: 5. The CDR3 sequence is CASSEGREGVYEQYF. CDR3 DNA sequence: TGTGCCAGCAGTGAAGGGCGGGAGGGGGTATACGAGCAGTACTTC.

This clonotype was seen repeatedly, ten times or more. The chain couples TRBV11-2 to TRBJ2-5; no firm D call. Germline values: CDR1 SGHAT, CDR2 FQNNGV. The length of the CDR3 is 16 residues. Trimming took 3 bases from V and 5 from J, leaving 19 bases between them. The CDR3 DNA is TGTGCCAGCAGCTTGGGCCACCGGGCCGTCCTCGAGACCCAGTACTTC. This sequence encodes CASSLGHRAVLETQYF. Complete variable domain (other parts from reference TRBV11-2 and TRBJ2-5): EAGVAQSPRYKIIEKRQSVAFWCNPISGHATLYWYQQILGQGPKLLIQFQNNGVVDDSQLPKDRFSAERLKGVDSTLKIQPAKLEDSAVYLCASSLGHRAVLETQYFGPGTRLLVL.

This clonotype has just a few counts. The genes are TRBV5-1 and TRBJ2-5; D not resolved. V dropped 0 bases and J dropped 1 base, with 13 bases sitting between them. Germline V gives CDR1 SGHRS, CDR2 YFSETQ. This CDR3 spans 16 amino acids. CDR3: CASSLAQNRPQETQYF. CDR3 DNA: TGCGCCAGCAGCTTGGCCCAGAACAGACCCCAAGAGACCCAGTACTTC.

This clonotype appeared many times. The chain links TRBV7-2 to TRBJ2-7; weak D call: TRBD1 (6 bases). The CDR3 consists of 15 residues. Germline CDR1 is SGHTA and CDR2 is FQGNSA. The V end was cut by 1 base, the J end by 2 bases, with 12 bases between. CDR3 bases: TGTGCCAGCAGCTTAGTTCTTCACAGGGCCTACGAGCAGTACTTC. Protein product: CASSLVLHRAYEQYF. The variable domain in full, with the rest retrieved from reference TRBV7-2 and TRBJ2-7, is GAGVSQSPSNKVTEKGKDVELRCDPISGHTALYWYRQSLGQGLEFLIYFQGNSAPDKSGLPSDRFSAERTGGSVSTLTIQRTQQEDSAVYLCASSLVLHRAYEQYFGPGTRLTVT.

This clonotype was seen repeatedly, ten times or more. This rearrangement joins TRBV3-1 to TRBJ2-1; 10 nucleotides line up with TRBD1. Germline V gene sequence: CDR1 LGHDT, CDR2 YNNKEL (reference sequence). The CDR3 has 15 amino acids. Trimming removed 5 bases from V and 6 bases from J; junction bases left unmatched: 7. DNA for the CDR3: TGTGCCAGCAGCTTTGGACAGGGGGGCTTCAATGAGCAGTTCTTC. This translates into CASSFGQGGFNEQFF.

This clonotype showed up just a few times. The J gene is TRBJ1-3, the V gene TRBV20-1; 9 nucleotides agree with TRBD1. Germline CDR1 reads DFQATT; CDR2 reads SNEGSKA (reference sequence). The CDR3 loop spans 16 amino acids. V was pared by 0 bases and J by 4 bases, with 7 bases of the junction left unmatched. In nucleotides, the CDR3 is TGCAGTGCTAGAGATAGAGGGACAGGGACGGGAAACACCATATATTTT. This translates into CSARDRGTGTGNTIYF.

In regard to this clonotype: The germline gene is not matched at one end of the junction; a read error may be the cause. The V call is TRBV28, the J call TRBJ2-5; perhaps TRBD2 as D (5 bases). Germline CDR1 reads MDHEN; CDR2 reads SYDVKM. The CDR3 has 12 residues. CDR3 nucleotide sequence: TGTGCCAGCACCGCCGTCGGACTGCCCCAATACTTC. Its protein is CASTAVGLPQYF.

This clonotype was picked up many times. The chain employs TRBV9 and TRBJ2-2; D remains unclear. Germline lookup yields CDR1 SGDLS and CDR2 YYNGEE. CDR3 length: 12 residues. The V end was cut by 0 bases, the J end by 7 bases, with 4 bases between. CDR3 nucleotides: TGTGCCAGCAGCGTAGTTGACGGGGAGCTGTTTTTT. Amino acids: CASSVVDGELFF.

The V and J genes are TRBV6-2 or TRBV6-3 and TRBJ1-5; no clear D gene. The CDR3 has 15 residues. V shed 4 bases and J shed 2 bases, with 12 bases lying between them. Looked up from germline, CDR1 is MNHEY and CDR2 is SVGEGT. CDR3 loop: CASSSHSSGNQPQHF. CDR3 coding DNA: TGTGCCAGCAGTTCTCACTCGAGCGGCAATCAGCCCCAGCATTTT.

This clonotype came up many times. V usage is TRBV7-9 and J usage is TRBJ1-2, with a tentative D call TRBD1 (5 bases). Germline lookup yields CDR1 SEHNR and CDR2 FQNEAQ (reference sequence). CDR3 length equals 13 residues. The V and J ends lost 5 bases and 5 bases respectively, with 12 bases between them. CDR3 nucleotide sequence: TGTGCCAGCAGCAAGGGCAGGGATTATGGCTACACCTTC. Translated, it gives CASSKGRDYGYTF. The full variable domain, in which reference TRBV7-9 and TRBJ1-2 provide the parts outside the CDR3, is DTGVSQNPRHKITKRGQNVTFRCDPISEHNRLYWYRQTLGQGPEFLTYFQNEAQLEKSRLLSDRFSAERPKGSFSTLEIQRTEQGDSAMYLCASSKGRDYGYTFGSGTRLTVV.

The rearrangement uses TRBV11-2 and TRBJ2-5, with D possibly being TRBD1 (6 bases). CDR1 SGHAT and CDR2 FQNNGV come from the germline V gene. Trimming took 5 bases from V and 5 from J, leaving 18 bases between them. The CDR3 has 15 residues. The CDR3 loop reads CASSPLWGPGETQYF. CDR3 bases: TGTGCCAGCAGCCCCCTTTGGGGGCCCGGGGAGACCCAGTACTTC. The full variable domain, rest sourced from reference TRBV11-2 and TRBJ2-5, is EAGVAQSPRYKIIEKRQSVAFWCNPISGHATLYWYQQILGQGPKLLIQFQNNGVVDDSQLPKDRFSAERLKGVDSTLKIQPAKLEDSAVYLCASSPLWGPGETQYFGPGTRLLVL.

This clonotype has at least ten counts. J is TRBJ2-5 and V is TRBV10-3; D is unresolved. Germline V lookup: CDR1 ENHRY, CDR2 SYGVKD. This CDR3 has 14 amino acids. V lost 7 bases, J lost 1 base, and 13 bases lay in between. DNA of the CDR3: TGTGCCATCAAGGCCAGCCATGTCCAAGAGACCCAGTACTTC. It is translated as CAIKASHVQETQYF.

There are many counts of this clonotype. The rearrangement links TRBV6-1 to TRBJ2-1, with D perhaps TRBD1 or TRBD2 (5 bases each). The CDR3 sequence is 15 residues long. V was shortened by 1 base and J by 10 bases, with 17 bases between the two germline ends. Germline lookup yields CDR1 MNHNS and CDR2 SASEGT. The CDR3 protein is CASSEERGPSEEQFF. CDR3 nucleotide sequence: TGTGCCAGCAGTGAAGAAAGGGGACCGTCCGAGGAGCAGTTCTTC.

The table lists this clonotype with many counts. V is TRBV30 and J is TRBJ2-5, with D perhaps given as TRBD1 or TRBD2 (5 bases each). Trimming removed 4 bases at V and 4 bases at J, with 7 bases between. The CDR3 is 11 residues long. In germline, CDR1 is GTSNPN, CDR2 SVGIG (reference sequence). Written as DNA, the CDR3 is TGTGCCTGGACTGGGACAGAGACCCAGTACTTC. It translates to CAWTGTETQYF.

The chain links TRBV27 to TRBJ2-5; D may match TRBD1 or TRBD2 (5 bases each). The CDR3 consists of 15 residues. Germline lookup yields CDR1 MNHEY and CDR2 SMNVEV (reference sequence). V lost 3 bases and J lost 9, with 20 bases in between. CDR3 nucleotide sequence: TGTGCCAGCAGTTTCGGGGCCCGGGGCCCGTGGCCCCAGTACTTC. Protein: CASSFGARGPWPQYF.

V is TRBV6-1 and J is TRBJ2-7, with TRBD2 matching over 10 bases. J was trimmed by 0 bases and V by 7 bases; bases with no gene match: 9. The CDR3 runs to 16 residues. Germline V gene data show CDR1 as MNHNS and CDR2 as SASEGT. DNA of the CDR3: TGTGCCAGCACTCCGGGACTAGCGTCTTACTCCTACGAGCAGTACTTC. Its protein is CASTPGLASYSYEQYF.

The chain joins TRBV24-1 to TRBJ2-3, with D possibly TRBD2 on 6 matching bases. The CDR3 has 14 amino acids. Germline lookup yields CDR1 KGHDR and CDR2 SFDVKD. V was clipped by 9 bases and J by 3 bases, with 15 bases between them. The DNA of the CDR3 is TGTGCCACCTCTATAGCGGAAGGGACAGATACGCAGTATTTT. Its protein is CATSIAEGTDTQYF.

This clonotype was seen ten or more times. The gene calls are TRBV28 and TRBJ1-2, with D unresolved. Germline V CDR1 and CDR2: MDHEN, SYDVKM. The ends were cut back, 7 bases at V and 4 bases at J, with 10 bases in the middle. This CDR3 spans 12 amino acids. The chain's CDR3 is CASKERGYGYTF. CDR3 DNA: TGTGCCAGCAAAGAAAGAGGCTATGGCTACACCTTC.

This clonotype occurred many times. One junction end does not reproduce the germline sequence, and a read error may be involved. The CDR3 nucleotides are TGTACCAGCAGTTTAGGACAGGGGGTGACCCAGTACTTC. This translates into CTSSLGQGVTQYF. V is TRBV28 and J is TRBJ2-5, with TRBD1 matching 10 bases. The length of the CDR3 is 13 residues. From germline, CDR1 is MDHEN and CDR2 SYDVKM.

This clonotype was counted at least ten times. The chain joins TRBV28 to TRBJ2-7, with D perhaps matching TRBD1 (6 bases). Germline V CDR1 and CDR2: MDHEN, SYDVKM. V dropped 6 bases and J dropped 3 bases, with 12 bases sitting between them. CDR3 length: 13 residues. The CDR3 spells CASSPGHLYEQYF. For the CDR3, the DNA is TGTGCCAGCAGCCCGGGACATCTCTACGAGCAGTACTTC. Filled out from reference TRBV28 and TRBJ2-7, the complete variable domain reads DVKVTQSSRYLVKRTGEKVFLECVQDMDHENMFWYRQDPGLGLRLIYFSYDVKMKEKGDIPEGYSVSREKKERFSLILESASTNQTSMYLCASSPGHLYEQYFGPGTRLTVT.

This clonotype came up a few times. The chain employs TRBV5-4 and TRBJ2-3, with a possible D match to TRBD2 (6 bases). The CDR3 loop spans 15 amino acids. CDR1 and CDR2 (germline): SGHNT, YYREEE (reference sequence). V was pared by 0 bases and J by 4 bases, with 12 bases between. The chain's CDR3 is CASSLVTSRADTQYF. For the CDR3, the DNA is TGTGCCAGCAGCTTGGTAACTAGCCGTGCAGATACGCAGTATTTT.

The table lists this clonotype with many counts. Germline and junction disagree at one end, which may indicate a read error. The chain carries TRBV5-1 and TRBJ2-7, with D tentatively TRBD2 (5 bases). The CDR3 runs 14 residues. Germline assignment: CDR1 SGHRS and CDR2 YFSETQ. The CDR3 nucleotides are TGTGCCAGCAGTTTAGCGCTAGGGACCTACGAGCAGTACTTC. Its protein product is CASSLALGTYEQYF.

Remarks on this clonotype: A read error may explain this, as a much larger clone is one base away. The J gene is TRBJ2-7, the V gene TRBV5-1, with TRBD2 matching over 16 bases. Losses at the gene ends were 4 bases for V and 10 bases for J; bases not matched to a gene: 5. The CDR3 is 14 amino acids. Germline CDR1 reads SGHRS; CDR2 reads YFSETQ. CDR3 nucleotides: TGCGCCAGCAGCCCGGGGACTAGCGGGAGGGATCAGTACTTC. Encoded protein: CASSPGTSGRDQYF.

This chain links TRBV20-1 with TRBJ1-2; D is possibly TRBD1 (6 bases). In germline, CDR1 is DFQATT, CDR2 SNEGSKA (reference sequence). Between the trimmed V and J ends, which lost 0 bases and 8 bases, there was a span of 19 bases. This CDR3 has 15 amino acids. The CDR3 nucleotides are TGCAGTGCTAGAGATGATTTAGTGGGGGCTCTAGGCTACACCTTC. Its protein is CSARDDLVGALGYTF.

About this clonotype: This may be a read error, as it is one base from a much larger clone. The chain links TRBV6-2 or TRBV6-3 to TRBJ1-1; D remains unclear. The length of the CDR3 is 15 residues. CDR1 and CDR2 from the germline V gene are MNHEY and SVGEGT. The CDR3 is CASSYPADTNNEAFF. The CDR3 DNA follows: TGTGCCAGCAGTTACCCCGCTGATACGAACAATGAAGCTTTCTTT.

Points on this clonotype: A much larger clonotype is one base distant, so this may be a read error. This chain uses TRBV7-9 with TRBJ2-7; possible D gene TRBD2, 6 bases. V gave up 4 bases and J gave up 0 bases, with 7 bases separating them. This CDR3 contains 13 residues. CDR1 SEHNR and CDR2 FQNEAQ come from the germline V gene (reference sequence). In nucleotides, the CDR3 is TGTGCCAGCAGCTGGGGGGTCTCCTACGAGCAGTACTTC. Translating it yields CASSWGVSYEQYF.